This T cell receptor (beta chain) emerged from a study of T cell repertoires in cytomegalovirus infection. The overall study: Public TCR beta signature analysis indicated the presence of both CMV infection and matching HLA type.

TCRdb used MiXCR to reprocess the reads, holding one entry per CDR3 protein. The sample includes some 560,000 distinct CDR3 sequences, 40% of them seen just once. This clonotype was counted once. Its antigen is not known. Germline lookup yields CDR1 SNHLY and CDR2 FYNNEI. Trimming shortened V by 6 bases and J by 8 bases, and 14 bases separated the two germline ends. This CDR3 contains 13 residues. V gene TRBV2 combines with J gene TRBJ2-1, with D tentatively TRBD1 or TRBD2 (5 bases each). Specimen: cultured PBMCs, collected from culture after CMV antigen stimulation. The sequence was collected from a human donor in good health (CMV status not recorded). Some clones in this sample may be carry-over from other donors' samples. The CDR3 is CASRRGTWDEQFF. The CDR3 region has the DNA TGTGCCAGCAGGAGGGGAACTTGGGATGAGCAGTTCTTC.